The next 15 T cell receptor beta chains were all read from a single sample in a study of blood T cell repertoires in COVID-19. Profiled with immunoSEQ multiplex PCR; TCRdb holds only in-frame clones, not every one. Of about 300,000 clones listed, roughly 91% were seen once; the top ten hold over 1.5%. The sample was peripheral blood. These receptors all come from a woman between 25 and 40 years old with COVID-19, enrolled during active disease.

The chain carries TRBV7-2 and TRBJ2-1, with D possibly matching TRBD2 (6 bases). Germline values: CDR1 SGHTA, CDR2 FQGNSA. CDR3 length: 15 residues. The V end was cut by 2 bases, the J end by 3 bases, with 11 bases between. CDR3 loop: CASSLYGGIYNEQFF. CDR3 coding DNA: TGTGCCAGCAGCTTATATGGGGGGATCTACAATGAGCAGTTCTTC.

The rearrangement links TRBV6-2 or TRBV6-3 to TRBJ1-5, with TRBD1 identical over 8 bases. This CDR3 has 14 residues. With V trimmed by 4 bases and J by 5 bases, 4 bases remained unmatched. Germline V gene data show CDR1 as MNHEY and CDR2 as SVGEGT. The CDR3 spells CASSSQGAYQPQHF. The CDR3 DNA sequence: TGTGCCAGCAGTTCTCAGGGGGCCTATCAGCCCCAGCATTTT.

The V call is TRBV5-6, the J call TRBJ2-5, with D possibly TRBD2 on 6 matching bases. Trimming pared 4 bases from V and 3 bases from J, leaving 13 bases between. Germline loops: CDR1 SGHDT, CDR2 YYEEEE. This CDR3 has 14 amino acids. CDR3 in amino acids: CASSPLGEEETQYF. The DNA of the CDR3 is TGTGCCAGCAGCCCCCTCGGGGAGGAAGAGACCCAGTACTTC.

This chain uses TRBV5-1 with TRBJ2-5, with no clear D. The V gene's germline CDR1 is SGHRS and CDR2 YFSETQ. This CDR3 spans 14 amino acids. Trimming shortened V by 5 bases and J by 4 bases, and 15 bases separated the two germline ends. CDR3 sequence (DNA): TGCGCCAGCAGTCCTACGGTTTCAGGAGAGACCCAGTACTTC. This sequence encodes CASSPTVSGETQYF.

The V and J genes are TRBV4-2 and TRBJ2-7; 9 bases agree with TRBD2. Germline assignment: CDR1 LGHNA and CDR2 YNFKEQ. The CDR3 spans 15 residues. Here the CDR3 reads CASSQTAGGPYEQYV. Written as DNA, the CDR3 is TGTGCCAGCAGCCAAACAGCGGGGGGCCCTTACGAACAGTACGTC.

The chain employs TRBV6-5 and TRBJ2-2; TRBD1 is a possible D gene (6 bases). The CDR3 runs 14 residues. Trimming took off 6 bases at V and 1 base at J, with 9 bases between the two ends. In germline, CDR1 is MNHEY, CDR2 SVGAGI. The CDR3 DNA reads TGTGCCAGCAGCCAGACAGGGAACACCGGGGAGCTGTTTTTT. The encoded protein is CASSQTGNTGELFF.

The chain combines TRBV2 with TRBJ1-2; D is undetermined. CDR3 length equals 15 residues. V was cut by 3 bases and J by 1 base, with 12 bases left in between. CDR1 is SNHLY, CDR2 FYNNEI, per germline. The CDR3 DNA reads as TGTGCCAGCAGTGAGGGGAGGGAACATAACTATGGCTACACCTTC. This gives the protein CASSEGREHNYGYTF.

This clone showed up just a few times. This chain connects TRBV5-4 to TRBJ1-5; 12 nucleotides line up with TRBD1. This CDR3 spans 15 amino acids. Trimming cost V 4 bases and J 5 bases; bases outside gene matches: 4. Germline V gene data show CDR1 as SGHNT and CDR2 as YYREEE (reference sequence). Here the CDR3 reads CASSIRDRGHQPQHF. As DNA, the CDR3 is TGTGCCAGCAGCATTCGGGACAGGGGGCATCAGCCCCAGCATTTT.

The gene calls are TRBV12-5 and TRBJ2-2; weak D call: TRBD2 (6 bases). The length of the CDR3 is 16 residues. Between the trimmed V and J ends, which lost 5 bases and 6 bases, there was a span of 19 bases. CDR1 is LGHNT and CDR2 is FRNRAP in the germline V gene. The CDR3 here is CASGLRLVGVAGELFF. The CDR3 coding sequence is TGTGCTAGTGGTCTCCGACTAGTCGGTGTCGCCGGGGAGCTGTTTTTT.

J is TRBJ1-1 and V is TRBV11-3; no clear D gene. Germline CDR1 is SGHNT and CDR2 is YENEEA. Trimming stripped 3 bases from V and 1 base from J, with 6 bases between. The CDR3 totals 13 residues. The CDR3 DNA is TGTGCCAGCAGCTTGGGAGGGAACACTGAAGCTTTCTTT. This gives the protein CASSLGGNTEAFF. Filled out from reference TRBV11-3 and TRBJ1-1, the complete variable domain reads EAGVVQSPRYKIIEKKQPVAFWCNPISGHNTLYWYLQNLGQGPELLIRYENEEAVDDSQLPKDRFSAERLKGVDSTLKIQPAELGDSAVYLCASSLGGNTEAFFGQGTRLTVV.

Notes on this clone: A junction end diverges from the germline sequence, so it may reflect a read error. The chain employs TRBV9 and TRBJ2-5, with D perhaps TRBD2 (5 bases). Germline-derived CDR1 and CDR2 are SGDLS and YYNGEE. This CDR3 has 15 amino acids. CDR3 sequence (DNA): TGTGCCAGCAGCGTAGTTGGTAGCCGGGGAGAGGCCCAGTACTTC. It encodes CASSVVGSRGEAQYF.

The V and J genes are TRBV6-5 and TRBJ1-5; D perhaps matches TRBD1 (6 bases). V gave up 6 bases and J gave up 7 bases, with 13 bases separating them. The CDR3 contains 13 residues. Germline assignment: CDR1 MNHEY and CDR2 SVGAGI. The CDR3 DNA reads TGTGCCAGCAGACAGGGCCCCGGACAGCCCCAGCATTTT. Its protein product is CASRQGPGQPQHF.

A few counts support this clone. The chain joins TRBV2 to TRBJ1-2; TRBD1 is a possible D gene (5 bases). CDR1 and CDR2 (germline): SNHLY, FYNNEI. This CDR3 is built from 13 residues. V was pared by 7 bases and J by 5 bases, with 14 bases between. CDR3 nucleotide sequence: TGTGCCAGCAAGTCCCGCAGGGCTTATGGCTACACCTTC. It specifies CASKSRRAYGYTF.

The chain employs TRBV5-1 and TRBJ2-7; D remains unclear. The CDR3 totals 15 residues. Germline CDR1 is SGHRS and CDR2 is YFSETQ. V was pared by 1 base and J by 2 bases, with 13 bases between. The CDR3 nucleotides read TGCGCCAGCAGCTTGACAGCAAGCCCAACCTACGAGCAGTACTTC. It is translated as CASSLTASPTYEQYF.

This chain links TRBV25-1 with TRBJ2-3; possibly TRBD2 for D (5 bases). The V and J ends lost 1 base and 2 bases respectively, with 10 bases between them. Per germline, CDR1 MGHDK and CDR2 SYGVNS. This CDR3 comprises 15 residues. This CDR3 reads CASSESSGNTDTQYF. The CDR3 bases are TGTGCCAGCAGTGAATCCTCGGGGAACACAGATACGCAGTATTTT. Full variable domain (outside the CDR3, taken from reference TRBV25-1 and TRBJ2-3): EADIYQTPRYLVIGTGKKITLECSQTMGHDKMYWYQQDPGMELHLIHYSYGVNSTEKGDLSSESTVSRIRTEHFPLTLESARPSHTSQYLCASSESSGNTDTQYFGPGTRLTVL.